Listed below are T cell receptor beta chains from one sample, sequenced in a study of blood T cell repertoires in COVID-19. Clones were sequenced by immunoSEQ multiplex PCR, and TCRdb holds only the in-frame ones, with some missing. The sample shows 130,000 or so clones, roughly four fifths of them seen only once. Sample: peripheral blood. These receptors were taken from a human donor in a cohort sampled during active COVID-19. Each CDR3 is given with its conserved first and last residue. A D gene is named only where the DNA matches it firmly. The listing skips clone size in some rows; elsewhere it reads once, few, many or a size class.

TRBJ1-3 | TRBV19 | NA | NA | TGTGCCAGTAGTATCGGGACCGGAGGGTCTGGAAACACCATATATTTT | CASSIGTGGSGNTIYF
TRBJ1-1 | TRBV6-4 | NA | NA | TGTGCCAGCATCCTCTCCCGGGACACCCACACTGAAGCTTTCTTT | CASILSRDTHTEAFF
TRBJ1-4 | TRBV2 | NA | NA | TGTGCCAGCAGGAGAGAGGCAACTAATGAAAAACTGTTTTTT | CASRREATNEKLFF
TRBJ2-2 | TRBV27 | TRBD1 | NA | TGTGCCAGCAGTCCACAGGGGGCGACCGGGGAGCTGTTTTTT | CASSPQGATGELFF
TRBJ1-1 | TRBV7-2 | NA | few | TGTGCCAGTTTGGAGATCCCGAACACTGAAGCTTTCTTT | CASLEIPNTEAFF
TRBJ1-5 | TRBV19 | NA | few | TGTGCCAGTAGTGAAACAGACAAACAGCCCCAGCATTTT | CASSETDKQPQHF
TRBJ2-1 | TRBV7-9 | TRBD2 | NA | TGTGCCAGCAGCTTTAGGAGGCGGACTAGCGGGGGGGCTTACAATGAGCAGTTCTTC | CASSFRRRTSGGAYNEQFF
TRBJ1-3 | TRBV3-1/TRBV3-2 | TRBD1 | NA | TGTGCCAGCAGCGTGTCCGGGACAGGGGGCATCGAAAACACCATATATTTT | CASSVSGTGGIENTIYF
TRBJ2-5 | TRBV6-5 | NA | NA | TGTGCCAGCAGTTACTCGAGGTGGCAAGAGACCCAGTACTTC | CASSYSRWQETQYF
TRBJ2-5 | TRBV30 | TRBD2 | once | TGTGCCTGGAGTGCCGGACTAGCGGGGCGGGGGGAGACCCAGTACTTC | CAWSAGLAGRGETQYF
TRBJ2-1 | TRBV6-2/TRBV6-3 | NA | few | TGTGCCAGCAGTTACTCGGCCCCCAGGGATGAGCAGTTCTTC | CASSYSAPRDEQFF
TRBJ2-5 | TRBV7-9 | TRBD1 | NA | TGTGCCAGCAGCTTAGCTCGGACAGGGATTGAGGCCCAAGAGACCCAGTACTTC | CASSLARTGIEAQETQYF
TRBJ1-4 | TRBV6-6 | NA | few | TGTGCCAGCAGTAGAGACAGGTGGGTTAATGAAAAACTGTTTTTT | CASSRDRWVNEKLFF
TRBJ2-6 | TRBV30 | NA | NA | TGTGCCCGGGACACCTCTGGGGCCAACGTCCTGACTTTC | CARDTSGANVLTF
TRBJ1-6 | TRBV24-1 | TRBD1 | NA | TGTGCCACCAGGGAATATCCCGGGACAGGGGGGGGGAACAATTCACCCCTCCACTTT | CATREYPGTGGGNNSPLHF
TRBJ1-2 | TRBV28 | TRBD1 | NA | TGTGCCAGCAGTTTAGGACAGGGGGCGCGGGCGGGAGGCTACACCTTC | CASSLGQGARAGGYTF
TRBJ1-2 | TRBV30 | TRBD1 | NA | TGTGCCTGGAGGGACGACAGGGGAGGAGATGGCTACACCTTC | CAWRDDRGGDGYTF
TRBJ2-2 | TRBV4-1 | TRBD1 | NA | TGCGCCAGCAGCCTACGGGACAGCACCGGGGAGCTGTTTTTT | CASSLRDSTGELFF
TRBJ1-5 | TRBV6-6 | NA | NA | TGTGCCAGCAGTTACTCGACGGGGGATCAGCCCCAGCATTTT | CASSYSTGDQPQHF
TRBJ1-2 | TRBV30 | NA | once | TGTGCCTCAACTCAGGGGGGCTACACCTTC | CASTQGGYTF
TRBJ2-7 | TRBV30 | TRBD2 | NA | TGTGCCTGGAGCCCAAGACTAGCGGGGGCCTACGAGCAGTACTTC | CAWSPRLAGAYEQYF
TRBJ1-5 | TRBV19 | TRBD1 | once | TGTGCCAGTACTGGGGACAGGGGCGGGAATCAGCCCCAGCATTTT | CASTGDRGGNQPQHF
TRBJ1-1 | TRBV7-9 | NA | few | TGTGCCAGCAGCTTAGCTGGGGCTGGGAACACTGAAGCTTTCTTT | CASSLAGAGNTEAFF